This entry lists 11 T cell receptor beta chains sequenced from one sample in a study of blood T cell repertoires in COVID-19. TCRdb keeps only in-frame clones here, not all; method: immunoSEQ multiplex PCR. The sample lists tens of thousands of clones, roughly four fifths occurring once. Sequencing was performed on peripheral blood. Source of these receptors: a young man with COVID-19, enrolled during active disease.

CDR3 nucleotide sequence: TGTGCCAGCAGCAAAAGACAGGGTTCGCAACCAGAAGGCGAACAACTGTTTTTT. Translating it yields CASSKRQGSQPEGEQLFF. The chain links TRBV21-1 to TRBJ1-4; the table gives TRBD1 as D, unverified against the DNA. TRBV21-1 is a pseudogene. The CDR3 sequence is 18 residues long.

This CDR3 is CASSQQGYYGYTF. Here the CDR3 DNA reads TGTGCCAGCAGTCAACAGGGGTACTATGGCTACACCTTC. This chain links TRBV6-5 with TRBJ1-2; 7 bases align to TRBD1. The germline V gene encodes CDR1 MNHEY and CDR2 SVGAGI. The CDR3 length is 13 residues. V shed 5 bases, J shed 3 bases, and the junction held 3 bases outside the gene matches.

The chain recombines TRBV4-1 with TRBJ2-7; 9 positions agree with TRBD1. The germline V gene has CDR1 MGHRA and CDR2 YSYEKL. V trimming: 0 bases; J trimming: 5 bases; junction bases outside the gene matches: 5. The CDR3 runs to 15 residues. CDR3: CASSQEGTGYHEQYF. CDR3 in DNA: TGCGCCAGCAGCCAAGAGGGGACAGGGTACCACGAGCAGTACTTC.

The V and J genes are TRBV4-3 and TRBJ1-2; 9 bases agree with TRBD1. This CDR3 has 17 residues. Unmatched junction bases numbered 9, after V lost 0 bases and J lost 4 bases. Germline-derived CDR1 and CDR2 are LGHNA and YSLEER. The CDR3 protein is CASSQEIGTGRLYGYTF. The CDR3 DNA sequence: TGCGCCAGCAGCCAAGAGATCGGGACAGGGAGACTCTATGGCTACACCTTC.

There are many counts of this clone. CDR3 nucleotides: TGCGCCAGCAGCTTTAGGACAGGGGGAGACTATGGCTACACCTTC. This gives the protein CASSFRTGGDYGYTF. This chain uses TRBV5-1 with TRBJ1-2; 10 bases align to TRBD1. CDR1 and CDR2 (germline): SGHRS, YFSETQ. V shed 2 bases, J shed 3 bases, and the junction held 4 bases outside the gene matches. CDR3 length: 15 amino acids. The whole variable domain, filled in from reference TRBV5-1 and TRBJ1-2, reads KAGVTQTPRYLIKTRGQQVTLSCSPISGHRSVSWYQQTPGQGLQFLFEYFSETQRNKGNFPGRFSGRQFSNSRSEMNVSTLELGDSALYLCASSFRTGGDYGYTFGSGTRLTVV.

Turning to this clone: One end of the junction varies from germline; a read error may be responsible. The chain couples TRBV6-5 to TRBJ1-3; D is possibly TRBD1 (6 bases). Germline V gives CDR1 MNHEY, CDR2 SVGAGI. This CDR3 region has 14 residues. This chain's CDR3 is CANSRQDSGNTIYF. DNA of the CDR3: TGTGCCAACAGTCGACAGGACTCTGGAAACACCATATATTTT.

This rearrangement joins TRBV7-9 to TRBJ1-2, with 8 bases aligning to TRBD1. CDR3 length: 15 amino acids. Unmatched junction bases numbered 12, after V lost 4 bases and J lost 8 bases. From germline, CDR1 is SEHNR and CDR2 FQNEAQ (reference sequence). For the CDR3, the DNA is TGTGCCAGCAGCTCCCTCCGGGGACAGGAACAGGGCTACACCTTC. Amino acids: CASSSLRGQEQGYTF.

The V gene is TRBV4-1, the J gene TRBJ1-1, with a tentative D call TRBD1 (5 bases). The CDR3 runs 15 residues. V lost 4 bases and J 1 base, leaving 13 bases between the germline ends. Per germline, CDR1 MGHRA and CDR2 YSYEKL. As DNA, the CDR3 is TGCGCCAGCAGCCCCGGCCGCGGGGGGAACACTGAAGCTTTCTTT. Its translation: CASSPGRGGNTEAFF.

This clone occurred a few times. The CDR3 region is CASSAALAANTGELFF. The CDR3 nucleotides read TGTGCCAGCAGCGCCGCTCTAGCGGCGAACACCGGGGAGCTGTTTTTT. The chain recombines TRBV7-3 with TRBJ2-2, with TRBD2 identical over 7 bases. The CDR3 has 16 amino acids. Germline V gives CDR1 SGHTA, CDR2 FQGTGA. The V gene end was trimmed by 5 bases and the J gene end by 0 bases; junction bases not matched to a gene: 6.

The chain links TRBV7-8 to TRBJ2-2, with 9 bases aligning to TRBD1. With V trimmed by 5 bases and J by 5 bases, 9 bases remained unmatched. The germline V gene has CDR1 SGHVS and CDR2 FQNEAQ. The CDR3 has 16 residues. The CDR3 reads CASSPGQGGGTGELFF. CDR3 coding DNA: TGTGCCAGCAGCCCGGGACAGGGTGGAGGAACCGGGGAGCTGTTTTTT.

V is TRBV28 and J is TRBJ1-6; no reliable D call. The V end was cut by 3 bases, the J end by 9 bases, with 12 bases between. The CDR3 runs 14 residues. CDR1 MDHEN and CDR2 SYDVKM come from the germline V gene. The CDR3 loop reads CASSFQGRGSPLHF. The CDR3, as DNA: TGTGCCAGCAGTTTTCAAGGGCGGGGTTCACCCCTCCACTTT. The variable domain in full, with the rest retrieved from reference TRBV28 and TRBJ1-6, is DVKVTQSSRYLVKRTGEKVFLECVQDMDHENMFWYRQDPGLGLRLIYFSYDVKMKEKGDIPEGYSVSREKKERFSLILESASTNQTSMYLCASSFQGRGSPLHFGNGTRLTVT.